A single sample gave rise to the 26 T cell receptor beta chains below, sequenced in a study of blood T cell repertoires in COVID-19. Repertoires were generated with immunoSEQ multiplex PCR, while TCRdb's copy carries only in-frame clones and drops some. This table holds 200,000 or so clones, 86% found once. The source material was PBMCs or T cells enriched from blood (not recorded which). These receptors all come from a woman aged 40 to 50 with acute COVID-19.

This clone has just a few counts. J is TRBJ1-6 and V is TRBV9; TRBD1 aligns across 9 bases. The germline gives CDR1 SGDLS, CDR2 YYNGEE. V trimming: 4 bases; J trimming: 0 bases; junction bases outside the gene matches: 5. The CDR3 length is 17 residues. The CDR3 bases are TGTGCCAGCAGCCCCGGGACAGGGAGCTCCTATAATTCACCCCTCCACTTT. Residues: CASSPGTGSSYNSPLHF.

This clone showed up just a few times. CDR3 amino acids: CRKYQGNRGFAGNTIYF. The CDR3 bases are TGTCGCAAATATCAGGGGAATAGGGGGTTCGCTGGAAACACCATATATTTT. This chain uses TRBV30 with TRBJ1-3, with TRBD1 as a possible D gene (6 bases). Per the germline V gene, CDR1 is GTSNPN and CDR2 is SVGIG (reference sequence). The CDR3 is 17 amino acids.

This chain joins TRBV7-2 and TRBJ2-7, with 9 positions matching TRBD1. The CDR3 has 15 residues. The J segment lost 6 bases and the V segment lost 5 bases, leaving 11 bases of the junction unmatched. Germline CDR1 is SGHTA and CDR2 is FQGNSA. The CDR3 DNA follows: TGTGCCAGCAGCCAAGCCCCGGGACAGGGCTTCGAGCAGTACTTC. It specifies CASSQAPGQGFEQYF.

The chain has TRBV4-2 and TRBJ1-2, with TRBD1 matching 8 bases. The length of the CDR3 is 16 residues. Germline CDR1 and CDR2: LGHNA and YNFKEQ. After removal of 0 bases from V and 4 bases from J, the junction contained 7 bases not matched to a gene. The CDR3 DNA sequence: TGTGCCAGCAGCCAAGACAACTCAGGGGGCACCTATGGCTACACCTTC. It specifies CASSQDNSGGTYGYTF.

This chain connects TRBV11-2 to TRBJ1-2, with unresolved D. Per germline, CDR1 SGHAT and CDR2 FQNNGV. The CDR3 is 11 residues long. V was trimmed by 6 bases and J by 3 bases, leaving 5 bases between them. CDR3 DNA: TGTGCCAGCAGTCAGGACTATGGCTACACCTTC. It specifies CASSQDYGYTF. Based on the CDR3 plus reference TRBV11-2 and TRBJ1-2, the full variable domain is EAGVAQSPRYKIIEKRQSVAFWCNPISGHATLYWYQQILGQGPKLLIQFQNNGVVDDSQLPKDRFSAERLKGVDSTLKIQPAKLEDSAVYLCASSQDYGYTFGSGTRLTVV.

The chain recombines TRBV6-1 with TRBJ1-1; no clear D gene. Looked up from germline, CDR1 is MNHNS and CDR2 is SASEGT. The CDR3 has 14 amino acids. The V end was cut by 3 bases, the J end by 0 bases, with 8 bases between. CDR3 sequence (DNA): TGTGCCAGCAGTGAGCTACTTTTGAACACTGAAGCTTTCTTT. This sequence encodes CASSELLLNTEAFF.

This clone appeared a single time. V gene TRBV11-2 combines with J gene TRBJ1-1, with 7 positions matching TRBD1. This CDR3 region has 14 residues. J lost 5 bases, V lost 5 bases, and 8 bases had no gene match. Germline CDR1 is SGHAT and CDR2 is FQNNGV. The CDR3 nucleotides read TGTGCCAGCAGCCAGGACAGGTTGATAACTGAAGCTTTCTTT. This gives the protein CASSQDRLITEAFF.

This chain links TRBV5-8 with TRBJ1-2; tentatively, D is TRBD1 (6 bases). V shed 2 bases and J shed 8 bases, with 13 bases lying between them. Germline V CDR1 and CDR2: SGHTS, YDEGEE. CDR3 length: 13 residues. The CDR3 region is CASSLQGSGGYTF. CDR3 bases: TGTGCCAGCAGCTTACAGGGAAGCGGAGGCTACACCTTC.

This chain connects TRBV27 to TRBJ1-2; 11 positions match TRBD1. The ends lost 6 bases at V and 6 bases at J; junction bases unmatched: 6. The CDR3 sequence is 14 residues long. Germline V gene sequence: CDR1 MNHEY, CDR2 SMNVEV (reference sequence). CDR3 bases: TGTGCCAGCAGCGACGGACAGGGGGCAGATGGCTACACCTTC. It specifies CASSDGQGADGYTF.

The rearrangement joins TRBV9 to TRBJ1-1, with 9 bases that match TRBD1. Germline V gene lookup returns CDR1 SGDLS and CDR2 YYNGEE. Germline trimming cut 4 bases from V and 7 bases from J; bases unmatched to any gene: 8. This CDR3 is 14 amino acids long. The DNA for the CDR3 is TGTGCCAGCAGCTTCGGACAGGGGTCTTATGAAGCTTTCTTT. This encodes CASSFGQGSYEAFF. Supplemented by reference TRBV9 and TRBJ1-1, the full variable domain reads DSGVTQTPKHLITATGQRVTLRCSPRSGDLSVYWYQQSLDQGLQFLIQYYNGEERAKGNILERFSAQQFPDLHSELNLSSLELGDSALYFCASSFGQGSYEAFFGQGTRLTVV.

This chain connects TRBV7-6 to TRBJ2-1; TRBD1 aligns across 7 bases. V trimming: 3 bases; J trimming: 5 bases; junction bases outside the gene matches: 7. The CDR3 has 15 amino acids. Germline V CDR1 and CDR2: SGHVS, FNYEAQ. Written as DNA, the CDR3 is TGTGCCAGCAGCTTGTACAGGGGATTGGACAATGAGCAGTTCTTC. Protein product: CASSLYRGLDNEQFF.

The rearrangement joins TRBV3-1 (or the pseudogene TRBV3-2) to TRBJ2-1, with 15 bases fitting TRBD2. This CDR3 has 17 amino acids. V gave up 4 bases and J gave up 4 bases; unmatched junction bases: 5. Germline V gene data show CDR1 as LGHDT and CDR2 as YNNKEL (reference sequence). CDR3 nucleotide sequence: TGTGCCAGCAGCCCGGGGACTAGCGGGGGGTATTACAATGAGCAGTTCTTC. It codes for CASSPGTSGGYYNEQFF.

The V call is TRBV29-1, the J call TRBJ1-2, with D unresolved. The CDR3 runs to 12 residues. Germline CDR1 reads SQVTM; CDR2 reads ANQGSEA. Trimming removed 7 bases from V and 4 bases from J, with 13 bases in between. As DNA, the CDR3 is TGCAGCGCTGCCGGGTTGTCCTATGGCTACACCTTC. This encodes CSAAGLSYGYTF.

The J gene is TRBJ2-1, the V gene TRBV10-3; D might be TRBD1 (5 bases). CDR3 length equals 14 residues. Germline values: CDR1 ENHRY, CDR2 SYGVKD. V was shortened by 4 bases and J by 0 bases, with 7 bases between the two germline ends. The CDR3 here is CAISGQSSYNEQFF. The CDR3 DNA is TGTGCCATCAGTGGACAGAGCTCCTACAATGAGCAGTTCTTC.

The rearrangement links TRBV6-4 to TRBJ1-1; D gene uncertain. Trimming pared 6 bases from V and 4 bases from J, leaving 15 bases between. From germline, CDR1 is MRHNA and CDR2 SNTAGT. The CDR3 is 14 residues long. CDR3 nucleotide sequence: TGTGCCAGCAGCGAAGAGGTAGGGAGCACTGAAGCTTTCTTT. This translates into CASSEEVGSTEAFF.

The table lists this clone with a count of one. The chain uses TRBV9 and TRBJ2-2; D might be TRBD1 (6 bases). With 3 bases removed from V and 4 bases from J, the gap between germline ends came to 10 bases. Germline CDR1 SGDLS, CDR2 YYNGEE. The CDR3 spans 14 residues. CDR3 bases: TGTGCCAGCAGCGGGGGGCGAAGCACCGGGGAGCTGTTTTTT. Encoded protein: CASSGGRSTGELFF.

The V gene is TRBV9, the J gene TRBJ1-1; D not certain. Germline V gene sequence: CDR1 SGDLS, CDR2 YYNGEE. V lost 3 bases and J 3 bases, leaving 9 bases between the germline ends. The length of the CDR3 is 13 residues. CDR3 DNA: TGTGCCAGCAGCGACACTACTTACACTGAAGCTTTCTTT. Translation: CASSDTTYTEAFF.

This sequence joins TRBV20-1 and TRBJ2-7; 15 positions agree with TRBD2. Germline lookup yields CDR1 DFQATT and CDR2 SNEGSKA (reference sequence). The CDR3 has 16 residues. J lost 0 bases, V lost 3 bases, and 3 bases had no gene match. The CDR3 sequence is CSASGLAGGGSYEQYV. The DNA for the CDR3 is TGCAGTGCTAGTGGACTAGCGGGGGGGGGCTCCTACGAGCAGTACGTC.

The V call is TRBV19, the J call TRBJ2-1; TRBD2 aligns across 16 bases. The V gene end was trimmed by 7 bases and the J gene end by 7 bases; junction bases not matched to a gene: 10. The CDR3 is made up of 17 amino acids. CDR1 LNHDA and CDR2 SQIVND come from the germline V gene (reference sequence). This CDR3 reads CASTGTSGGAFRNEQFF. The CDR3 DNA reads as TGTGCCAGTACCGGGACTAGCGGGGGGGCCTTTCGTAATGAGCAGTTCTTC.

This sequence joins TRBV9 and TRBJ1-2, with D perhaps TRBD1 (6 bases). Germline V gene data show CDR1 as SGDLS and CDR2 as YYNGEE. Trimming removed 0 bases from V and 4 bases from J, with 16 bases in between. The CDR3 sequence is 16 residues long. CDR3 loop: CASSVARSNRAYGYTF. The CDR3 DNA reads TGTGCCAGCAGCGTAGCTAGAAGTAACAGGGCCTATGGCTACACCTTC.

V gene TRBV12-3 or TRBV12-4 combines with J gene TRBJ1-2, with D unresolved. This CDR3 has 13 amino acids. The V end lost 3 bases, the J end lost 8 bases, and 13 bases lay between the germline ends. CDR3: CASSFTVRGGYTF. In DNA form, the CDR3 reads TGTGCCAGCAGTTTTACTGTCCGGGGAGGCTACACCTTC.

The chain joins TRBV4-1 to TRBJ1-1; D not resolved. CDR1 is MGHRA and CDR2 is YSYEKL in the germline V gene. The CDR3 extends over 17 amino acids. Trimming shortened V by 3 bases and J by 0 bases, and 17 bases separated the two germline ends. The DNA for the CDR3 is TGCGCCAGCAGCCACCCCAATCCAGGTGCACTGAACACTGAAGCTTTCTTT. This sequence encodes CASSHPNPGALNTEAFF.

The rearrangement uses TRBV5-4 and TRBJ2-2; TRBD1 is a possible D gene (5 bases). CDR1 SGHNT and CDR2 YYREEE come from the germline V gene (reference sequence). The CDR3 is made up of 15 amino acids. The V and J ends lost 2 bases and 4 bases respectively, with 12 bases between them. CDR3 in amino acids: CASSFGTGSTGELFF. As DNA, the CDR3 is TGTGCCAGCAGCTTCGGAACAGGATCCACCGGGGAGCTGTTTTTT.

The chain combines TRBV5-5 with TRBJ2-7; D might be TRBD2 (6 bases). Germline V CDR1 and CDR2: SGHKS, YYEKEE (reference sequence). Deletions cut 1 base from V and 0 bases from J, with 11 bases between. This CDR3 comprises 15 residues. The CDR3 nucleotides read TGTGCCAGCAGCTTGTGGGGGGTTGGCTCCTACGAGCAGTACTTC. This sequence encodes CASSLWGVGSYEQYF.

This chain uses TRBV3-1 (or the pseudogene TRBV3-2) with TRBJ1-1, with D possibly TRBD1 on 5 matching bases. V gave up 0 bases and J gave up 1 base, with 12 bases separating them. The CDR3 runs 16 residues. Germline loops: CDR1 LGHDT, CDR2 YNNKEL (reference sequence). Here the CDR3 reads CASSQDRGAGNTEAFF. The CDR3 DNA is TGTGCCAGCAGCCAAGATCGCGGGGCTGGGAACACTGAAGCTTTCTTT.

The V call is TRBV7-9, the J call TRBJ1-4; tentative D call: TRBD1 (5 bases). Trimming took 2 bases from V and 4 from J, leaving 11 bases between them. The V gene's germline CDR1 is SEHNR and CDR2 FQNEAQ (reference sequence). The CDR3 has 15 amino acids. CDR3 nucleotide sequence: TGTGCCAGCAGCTTAATCCAGGGAAATAATGAAAAACTGTTTTTT. It translates to CASSLIQGNNEKLFF.